Listed below are T cell receptor beta chains from one sample, sequenced in a study of blood T cell repertoires in COVID-19. Clones were read by immunoSEQ multiplex PCR, and TCRdb kept only the in-frame ones, dropping some. The table records around 450,000 clones, 87% of them present only once. Sequenced: PBMCs or T cells enriched from blood (not recorded which). These receptors were taken from a woman younger than 30 with acute COVID-19. Both conserved end residues are trimmed from each CDR3.

J,V,CDR3
TRBJ2-2,TRBV7-7,ASSPRQGGNGELF
TRBJ2-1,TRBV19,ASSIRGQNYNEQF
TRBJ2-5,TRBV9,ASSVVAGAQETQY
TRBJ2-5,TRBV11-2,ASSSSGASRETQY
TRBJ2-3,TRBV24-1,ATSDSKAGGRGTDTQY
TRBJ2-2,TRBV2,ASKGQGVPGELF
TRBJ2-3,TRBV27,ASSPSWEADTQY
TRBJ2-1,TRBV10-1,ATGGGTYNEQF
TRBJ1-4,TRBV7-9,ASSHQTGQVREKLF
TRBJ2-7,TRBV6-5,ASKGVGVEEQY
TRBJ1-5,TRBV30,AWSVRFGRSNQPQH
TRBJ1-4,TRBV10-3,AISPGTTNEKLF
TRBJ1-1,TRBV18,ASSRSEGWITEAF
TRBJ2-5,TRBV27,ASSFLRGSSRETQY
TRBJ2-3,TRBV27,ASSTPLGLAGGDTQY
TRBJ2-2,TRBV30,AWNAGPGTGELF
TRBJ2-7,TRBV12-5,ASGLPGAYEQY
TRBJ2-5,TRBV7-9,ASSSRGRGSGETQY
TRBJ2-6,TRBV18,ASSPRLAGEAGANVLT
TRBJ1-2,TRBV7-2,ASSPRQGDGYT
TRBJ1-3,TRBV5-6,ASSPPPRTGNTIY
TRBJ2-7,TRBV27,ASSAGTGGAEQY
TRBJ1-6,TRBV9,ASSVGTGGGSPLH
TRBJ2-5,TRBV24-1,ATSQRGSETQY
TRBJ1-3,TRBV19,ASSIQGYAGNTIY
TRBJ2-1,TRBV28,ASSKDSIGEQF
TRBJ2-1,TRBV7-9,SSSGGLNEQF
TRBJ2-1,TRBV7-9,ASSTLPGLAVPYNEQF
TRBJ1-1,TRBV10-3,AASGTANTEAF
TRBJ1-2,TRBV30,AWSALGQGGRSYT
TRBJ2-7,TRBV4-3,ASSQDWLNEQY
TRBJ2-3,TRBV7-2,ASSLAPDSGDTQY